This T cell receptor beta chain was recovered during a study of blood T cell repertoires in COVID-19. Sequencing used immunoSEQ multiplex PCR; TCRdb keeps in-frame clones, though not all of them. The sample includes over 30,000 clones, over 75% of them seen just once. The CDR3 runs to 15 residues. The V end lost 5 bases, the J end lost 6 bases, and 17 bases lay between the germline ends. Germline CDR1 SGHTA, CDR2 FQGTGA. The V and J genes are TRBV7-3 and TRBJ1-5; D is perhaps TRBD1 (6 bases). This receptor was identified in an older woman with active COVID-19. What was sequenced was peripheral blood. The CDR3 protein is CASSPQGQSGQPQHF. Here the CDR3 DNA reads TGTGCCAGCAGCCCCCAAGGACAGAGCGGTCAGCCCCAGCATTTT.